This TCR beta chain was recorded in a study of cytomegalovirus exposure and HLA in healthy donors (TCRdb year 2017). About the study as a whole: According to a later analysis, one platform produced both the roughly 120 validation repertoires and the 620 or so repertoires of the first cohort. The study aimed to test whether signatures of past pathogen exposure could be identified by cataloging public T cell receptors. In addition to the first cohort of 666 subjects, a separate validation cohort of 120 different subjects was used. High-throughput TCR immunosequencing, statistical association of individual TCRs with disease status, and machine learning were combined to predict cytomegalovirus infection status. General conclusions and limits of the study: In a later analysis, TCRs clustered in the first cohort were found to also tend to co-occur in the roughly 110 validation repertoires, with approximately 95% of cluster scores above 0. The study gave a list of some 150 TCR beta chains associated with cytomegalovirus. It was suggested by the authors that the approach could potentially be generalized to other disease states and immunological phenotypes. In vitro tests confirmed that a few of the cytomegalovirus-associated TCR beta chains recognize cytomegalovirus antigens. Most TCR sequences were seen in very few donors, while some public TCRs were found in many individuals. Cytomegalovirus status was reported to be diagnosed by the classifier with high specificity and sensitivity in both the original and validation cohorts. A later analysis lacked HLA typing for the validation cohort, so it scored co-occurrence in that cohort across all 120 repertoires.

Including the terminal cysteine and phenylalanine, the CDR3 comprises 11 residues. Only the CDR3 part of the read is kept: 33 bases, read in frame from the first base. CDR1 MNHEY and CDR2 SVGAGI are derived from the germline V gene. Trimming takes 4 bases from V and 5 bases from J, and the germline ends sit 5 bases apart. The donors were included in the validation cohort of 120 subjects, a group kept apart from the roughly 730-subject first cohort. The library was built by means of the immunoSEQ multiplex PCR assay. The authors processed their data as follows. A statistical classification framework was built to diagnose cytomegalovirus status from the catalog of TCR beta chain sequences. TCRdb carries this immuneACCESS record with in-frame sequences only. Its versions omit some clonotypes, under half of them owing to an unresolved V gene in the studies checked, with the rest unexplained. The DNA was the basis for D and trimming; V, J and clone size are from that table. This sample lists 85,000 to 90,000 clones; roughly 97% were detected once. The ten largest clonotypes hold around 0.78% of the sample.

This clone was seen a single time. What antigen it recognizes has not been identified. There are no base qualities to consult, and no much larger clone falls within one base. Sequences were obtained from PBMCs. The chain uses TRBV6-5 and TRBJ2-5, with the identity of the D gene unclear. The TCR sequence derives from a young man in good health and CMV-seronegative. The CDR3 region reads CASSLEETQYF. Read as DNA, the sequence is TGTGCCAGCAGTTTAGAGGAGACCCAGTACTTC.